The T cell receptor (beta chain) under discussion was sequenced for a study of CD8+CD57+ T cells in acquired aplastic anemia. Genomic DNA provided the template from which TCR beta VDJ and CDR3 profiles were obtained. MiXCR, applied by TCRdb to the reads, yields one record per CDR3 protein. The sample holds around 140,000 distinct CDR3 sequences, around two fifths seen once. Looked up from germline, CDR1 is SGHTA and CDR2 is FQGNSA. The ends were cut back, 2 bases at V and 6 bases at J, with 15 bases in the middle. This CDR3 has 15 residues. Sequenced material: sorted CD4+, CD8+, or CD8+CD57+ T cells (not recorded which) from PBMCs. The gene calls are TRBV7-2 and TRBJ2-3; TRBD1 is a possible D gene (5 bases). The receptor comes from a human donor in good health, serving as a control. CDR3 bases: TGTGCCAGCAGCTTACCAGGGATGGGCAGTGATACGCAGTATTTT. Encoded protein: CASSLPGMGSDTQYF.